The clone carrying this T cell receptor (beta chain) has only one observation. Its antigen is not known. This sample stems from a study of shared clonotypes between healthy human individuals. Across the whole study: The people who gave samples were a couple of women and three men aged 18 to 49.

The table came from immunoSEQ multiplex PCR; TCRdb's copy has only in-frame clones and leaves some out. The sample contains roughly 770,000 clones, 96% of which appear only once. CD45RO negativity and positive selection for CCR7 defined naive CD8 cells, a population that excluded terminally differentiated effector memory CD45RA+ cells. Caucasian adults living in Nashville, Tennessee, provided all samples. Study-level points and caveats: Against clonotypes common to all four donors, non-shared ones had lower generation probabilities.

From germline, CDR1 is SGHRS and CDR2 YFSETQ. The CDR3 loop spans 17 amino acids. V was cut by 0 bases and J by 1 base, with 15 bases left in between. Sequences were obtained from naive CD8+ T cells sorted from blood. This receptor was taken from a man between 25 and 39 years old in good health. This rearrangement joins TRBV5-1 to TRBJ2-3, with a weak D call TRBD1 (5 bases). CDR3 coding DNA: TGCGCCAGCAGCTTGGAGGGCAGGATGGGGCGCACAGATACGCAGTATTTT. This codes for CASSLEGRMGRTDTQYF.